This T cell receptor (beta chain) was identified in a study of blood T cell repertoires in COVID-19. Only in-frame clones appear in the TCRdb table, and some are missing; sequencing was by immunoSEQ multiplex PCR. Among more than 35,000 clones, roughly 85% were seen once, and the ten largest hold 9.9%. This receptor was identified in a human donor in a cohort sampled during active COVID-19. Sample: peripheral blood.

The CDR3, as DNA: TGCGCCAGCAGTTTAGTACCGAACACTGAAGCTTTCTTT. It encodes CASSLVPNTEAFF. The V gene is TRBV5-1, the J gene TRBJ1-1, with unresolved D. The V and J ends lost 5 bases and 1 base respectively, with 9 bases between them. This CDR3 is 13 amino acids long. CDR1 SGHRS and CDR2 YFSETQ come from the germline V gene.